These 5 T cell receptor beta chains share one sample of origin, sequenced in a study of memory CD4+ T cells and cytomegalovirus serostatus. The sort gate was single viable CD3+CD4+CD8-CD45RO+ cells for memory CD4+ T cells. Sequencing used immunoSEQ multiplex PCR; TCRdb keeps in-frame clones, though not all of them. The sample carries around 88,000 clones, about 80% recorded once. Sample: memory CD4+ T cells from blood. Every receptor here comes from an adult in good health and CMV-seropositive.

The rearrangement joins TRBV6-6 to TRBJ2-3; maybe TRBD1 (7 bases). The CDR3 extends over 15 amino acids. In germline, CDR1 is MNHNY, CDR2 SVGAGI (reference sequence). Trimming removed 4 bases from V and 4 bases from J, with 15 bases in between. CDR3 coding DNA: TGTGCCAGCAGTTCCCGTGGCAGGGGGGCAGATACGCAGTATTTT. Translation: CASSSRGRGADTQYF.

V is TRBV5-1 and J is TRBJ2-1, with D tentatively TRBD1 (5 bases). Trimming shortened V by 0 bases and J by 6 bases, and 10 bases separated the two germline ends. This CDR3 contains 14 residues. CDR1 is SGHRS, CDR2 YFSETQ, per germline. The CDR3 is CASSLEQVGNEQFF. The CDR3 DNA sequence: TGCGCCAGCAGCTTGGAACAGGTGGGCAATGAGCAGTTCTTC.

The rearrangement links TRBV4-2 to TRBJ2-1; 8 bases fit TRBD1. The CDR3 spans 15 residues. The V gene's germline CDR1 is LGHNA and CDR2 YNFKEQ. The trim removed 4 bases at V and 7 bases at J, leaving 9 bases unmatched. In DNA, the CDR3 is TGTGCCAGCAGCCCCGACAGGGGACCTCAAAATGAGCAGTTCTTC. Protein product: CASSPDRGPQNEQFF.

The V and J genes are TRBV25-1 and TRBJ2-1, with 8 bases lining up with TRBD2. This CDR3 spans 14 amino acids. Germline CDR1 and CDR2: MGHDK and SYGVNS. V was pared by 8 bases and J by 2 bases, with 5 bases of the junction left unmatched. CDR3 sequence reads: CASLSGGAYNEQFF. In DNA form, the CDR3 reads TGTGCCAGCTTAAGCGGGGGCGCCTACAATGAGCAGTTCTTC.

This clone was detected once. The CDR3 DNA sequence: TGTGCCAGCAGTCAACAGGGAGAACAGCCCCAGCATTTT. It encodes CASSQQGEQPQHF. The gene calls are TRBV2 and TRBJ1-5, with D tentatively TRBD1 (6 bases). Germline-derived CDR1 and CDR2 are SNHLY and FYNNEI. V dropped 5 bases and J dropped 7 bases, with 12 bases sitting between them. This CDR3 comprises 13 residues.